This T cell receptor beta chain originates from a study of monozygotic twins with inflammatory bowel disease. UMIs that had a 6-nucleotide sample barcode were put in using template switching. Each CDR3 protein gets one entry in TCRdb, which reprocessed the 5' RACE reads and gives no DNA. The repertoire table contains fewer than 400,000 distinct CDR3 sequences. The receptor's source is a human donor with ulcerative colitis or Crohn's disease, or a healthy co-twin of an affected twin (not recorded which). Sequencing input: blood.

The CDR3 reads CASSLATGEQFF. The V call is TRBV7-2, the J call TRBJ2-1. Germline CDR1 SGHTA, CDR2 FQGNSA. The CDR3 has 12 residues.